This TCR beta chain was retrieved from a study of blood T cell repertoires in COVID-19. Study-wide background: Donors in the United States, Italy and Spain gave samples during acute or convalescent COVID-19.

CDR3 length: 18 amino acids. Sequenced by immunoSEQ multiplex PCR; TCRdb stores in-frame clones only, minus some. The data show 200,000 to 250,000 clones, with 88% seen just once and over 3.5% held by the top ten. This clone was observed a single time. The chain joins TRBV21-1 to TRBJ1-3; TRBD1, the table's D call, lacks a check against the DNA. TRBV21-1 is described as a pseudogene. The source of this sequence is a woman aged 30 to 39 who had been exposed to COVID-19. Source material: PBMCs or T cells enriched from blood (not recorded which). DNA for the CDR3: TGTGCCAGCGGGGTTTTGACAGGGGAGCTCTTGTTTGGAAACACCATATATTTT. This encodes CASGVLTGELLFGNTIYF.